The next 18 T cell receptor beta chains were all read from a single sample in a study of shared clonotypes between healthy human individuals. Sequencing was performed with immunoSEQ multiplex PCR; in TCRdb, only in-frame clones are kept and a portion is missing. Among 450,000 to 500,000 clones listed, 65% to 85% were seen once. The sequenced material came from PBMCs. These receptors all come from a woman aged 40 to 49 in good health. Some clones in this sample may be carry-over from other donors' samples.

This chain joins TRBV18 and TRBJ1-5; 8 positions agree with TRBD1. This CDR3 is 15 amino acids long. Germline V gene lookup returns CDR1 KGHSH and CDR2 LQKENI. The V gene end was trimmed by 3 bases and the J gene end by 5 bases; junction bases not matched to a gene: 6. The CDR3: CASSPGTGLDQPQHF. The CDR3 DNA follows: TGTGCCAGCTCACCGGGGACAGGCCTGGATCAGCCCCAGCATTTT.

A note on this clone: A far larger clone is one base from this, pointing to a likely read error. Distinct nucleotide sequences in the sample also encode this CDR3. The V call is TRBV30, the J call TRBJ1-2; D perhaps matches TRBD1 (5 bases). The CDR3 sequence is 13 residues long. CDR1 GTSNPN and CDR2 SVGIG come from the germline V gene (reference sequence). DNA of the CDR3: TGTGCATGGAGTACGCGGGGGGGAGGTGGCTACACCTTC. As protein: CAWSTRGGGGYTF. The full variable domain, its missing parts supplied by reference TRBV30 and TRBJ1-2, is SQTIHQWPATLVQPVGSPLSLECTVEGTSNPNLYWYRQAAGRGLQLLFYSVGIGQISSEVPQNLSASRPQDRQFILSSKKLLLSDSGFYLCAWSTRGGGGYTFGSGTRLTVV.

The J gene is TRBJ2-3, the V gene TRBV28, with TRBD1 identical over 8 bases. The CDR3 spans 14 residues. Per germline, CDR1 MDHEN and CDR2 SYDVKM. V shed 5 bases, J shed 6 bases, and the junction held 7 bases outside the gene matches. The CDR3 nucleotides read TGTGCCAGCAGTCCTATGACAGGGGCCGATACGCAGTATTTT. Its protein is CASSPMTGADTQYF.

DNA of the CDR3: TGTGCCAGCAGCTTTCCAGGGTCGTATTCAGAAAAACTGTTTTTT. Translating gives CASSFPGSYSEKLFF. The chain recombines TRBV11-2 with TRBJ1-4; a possible D gene is TRBD1 (5 bases). There are 15 residues in the CDR3. The V and J ends lost 3 bases and 8 bases respectively, with 16 bases between them. CDR1 and CDR2 from the germline V gene are SGHAT and FQNNGV.

With respect to this clone: Given a far larger clone just one base away, this is likely a sequencing read error. Different DNA sequences within this sample yield the same CDR3. V is TRBV10-3 and J is TRBJ1-2, with 7 bases that match TRBD1. The CDR3 totals 12 residues. V lost 11 bases and J lost 8; bases outside the gene matches: 11. Germline CDR1 ENHRY, CDR2 SYGVKD. The CDR3 DNA follows: TGTGCCTCGTCGAGACAGGGCCGGGGCTACACCTTC. It yields the protein CASSRQGRGYTF.

This sequence joins TRBV7-2 and TRBJ2-7, with D possibly matching TRBD1 (6 bases). CDR1 is SGHTA, CDR2 FQGNSA, per germline. Trimming cost V 4 bases and J 12 bases, with 19 bases left between them. This CDR3 is built from 13 residues. CDR3: CASSSPGAGGRYF. CDR3 DNA sequence: TGTGCCAGCAGCTCCCCTGGAGCTGGGGGCCGGTACTTC.

Points on this clone: This likely reflects a read error, since a far larger clone is one base away. The chain recombines TRBV4-2 with TRBJ2-3; D is uncertain. The germline V gene encodes CDR1 LGHNA and CDR2 YNFKEQ. Trimming took off 0 bases at V and 6 bases at J, with 16 bases between the two ends. There are 16 residues in the CDR3. CDR3 sequence (DNA): TGTGCCAGCAGCCAAGATCTCCTAGTGCCGTTGGATACGCAGTATTTT. Translated: CASSQDLLVPLDTQYF.

The chain has TRBV5-6 and TRBJ2-1; no firm D call. Germline loops: CDR1 SGHDT, CDR2 YYEEEE. This CDR3 region has 12 residues. Trimming left V 9 bases short and J 4 bases short, with 11 bases between. The CDR3 loop reads CATSGRYNEQFF. DNA for the CDR3: TGTGCCACCAGTGGGCGGTACAATGAGCAGTTCTTC.

The chain is built from TRBV2 and TRBJ2-2; 12 bases agree with TRBD2. Per germline, CDR1 SNHLY and CDR2 FYNNEI. V dropped 5 bases and J dropped 6; count of bases not matched to a gene: 4. The CDR3 is 15 residues long. The CDR3 DNA reads TGTGCCAGCAGTAGACTAGCGGGAGAAGCCGGGGAGCTGTTTTTT. Translation gives CASSRLAGEAGELFF.

In the case of this clone: A read error is the likely source, as a far larger clone sits one nucleotide away. CDR3 bases: TGTGCCAGCAGTTTAAACTGTGACGGGAGGGCCTATGGCTACACCTTC. It is translated as CASSLNCDGRAYGYTF. This chain uses TRBV27 with TRBJ1-2, with D hard to call. Trimming took 2 bases from V and 4 from J, leaving 17 bases between them. CDR1 MNHEY and CDR2 SMNVEV come from the germline V gene (reference sequence). CDR3 length equals 16 residues.

This chain joins TRBV28 and TRBJ2-7; TRBD1 matches at 7 bases. Germline V lookup: CDR1 MDHEN, CDR2 SYDVKM. The CDR3 totals 13 residues. J was trimmed by 7 bases and V by 8 bases; bases with no gene match: 11. CDR3 nucleotides: TGTGCCAGCTCTAAACAGGGGACGGGAGAGCAGTACTTC. Protein sequence: CASSKQGTGEQYF.

This clone was counted only a few times. This chain joins TRBV7-2 and TRBJ1-3, with 10 bases lining up with TRBD1. Unmatched junction bases numbered 8, after V lost 3 bases and J lost 0 bases. From germline, CDR1 is SGHTA and CDR2 FQGNSA. The CDR3 runs 18 residues. DNA for the CDR3: TGTGCCAGCAGCTTTACCGACCGGGACAGGGGCTCTGGAAACACCATATATTTT. Translated: CASSFTDRDRGSGNTIYF.

This chain connects TRBV5-8 to TRBJ2-3; D is undetermined. There are 13 residues in the CDR3. CDR1 is SGHTS, CDR2 YDEGEE, per germline. V lost 1 base, J lost 6 bases, and 9 bases lay in between. CDR3 sequence: CASSLRLLDTQYF. The CDR3 DNA follows: TGTGCCAGCAGCTTGAGATTACTTGATACGCAGTATTTT.

The chain joins TRBV28 to TRBJ2-7; D is possibly TRBD1 or TRBD2 (5 bases each). Per germline, CDR1 MDHEN and CDR2 SYDVKM. V was trimmed by 8 bases and J by 1 base, leaving 18 bases between them. CDR3 length equals 15 residues. The CDR3 sequence is CASWDLPGISYEQYF. In nucleotides, the CDR3 is TGTGCCAGCTGGGACCTCCCCGGGATATCCTACGAGCAGTACTTC.

V is TRBV18 and J is TRBJ2-7, with 12 bases that match TRBD2. Germline CDR1 and CDR2: KGHSH and LQKENI. The CDR3 runs to 16 residues. The J segment lost 6 bases and the V segment lost 2 bases, leaving 8 bases of the junction unmatched. Here the CDR3 reads CASSPARTSGNSEQYF. CDR3 nucleotide sequence: TGTGCCAGCTCACCAGCTCGGACTAGCGGGAACAGCGAGCAGTACTTC.

The J gene is TRBJ2-7, the V gene TRBV19; 7 bases agree with TRBD2. Unmatched junction bases numbered 2, after V lost 5 bases and J lost 1 base. The CDR3 runs 13 residues. CDR1 and CDR2 from the germline V gene are LNHDA and SQIVND (reference sequence). CDR3 nucleotides: TGTGCCAGTAGTTCGGGACTATCCTACGAGCAGTACTTC. Its translation: CASSSGLSYEQYF. The whole variable domain, filled in from reference TRBV19 and TRBJ2-7, reads DGGITQSPKYLFRKEGQNVTLSCEQNLNHDAMYWYRQDPGQGLRLIYYSQIVNDFQKGDIAEGYSVSREKKESFPLTVTSAQKNPTAFYLCASSSGLSYEQYFGPGTRLTVT.

The chain joins TRBV2 to TRBJ2-1; TRBD1 is a possible D gene (7 bases). Germline V gene data show CDR1 as SNHLY and CDR2 as FYNNEI. V was trimmed by 5 bases and J by 8 bases, leaving 13 bases between them. The CDR3 is made up of 13 amino acids. The CDR3 spells CASSSDRDYEQFF. DNA for the CDR3: TGTGCCAGCAGTTCCGACAGGGACTATGAGCAGTTCTTC.

V is TRBV30 and J is TRBJ2-1; D remains unclear. The CDR3 extends over 14 amino acids. Germline lookup yields CDR1 GTSNPN and CDR2 SVGIG (reference sequence). The CDR3 DNA follows: TGTGCTTGCGCAGGACCGAGCTCCTACAATGAGCAGTTCTTC. Its translation is CACAGPSSYNEQFF. Variable domain in full (rest from reference TRBV30 and TRBJ2-1): SQTIHQWPATLVQPVGSPLSLECTVEGTSNPNLYWYRQAAGRGLQLLFYSVGIGQISSEVPQNLSASRPQDRQFILSSKKLLLSDSGFYLCACAGPSSYNEQFFGPGTRLTVL.